The rows below give T cell receptor beta chains drawn from one sample of a study of blood T cell repertoires in COVID-19. Here immunoSEQ multiplex PCR was the method, and the copy in TCRdb shows in-frame clones only, minus some. The sample lists some 300,000 clones; around four fifths were seen once. The sample was peripheral blood. The receptors derive from a woman aged 45-65 years with active or convalescent COVID-19. The CDR3 runs from the conserved cysteine through the conserved F or W. A D gene is named only where the DNA matches it firmly. Some rows mark clone size as missing; the rest say once, few, many or name a class of expanded clone.

V: TRBV5-1
J: TRBJ2-5
size: NA
D: NA
DNA: TGCGCCAGCACCCTCCTCCCGGGACTGCCGGTCCCCCACGCTCCCGAGACCCAGTACTTC
CDR3: CASTLLPGLPVPHAPETQYF

V: TRBV3-1/TRBV3-2
J: TRBJ2-1
size: NA
D: NA
DNA: TGTGCCAGCAGCCAAGCCCGTGGCCAGTTCTTC
CDR3: CASSQARGQFF

V: TRBV19
J: TRBJ2-7
size: few
D: TRBD1
DNA: TGTGCCAGTAGTCGGACAGGGCCCTACGAGCAGTACTTC
CDR3: CASSRTGPYEQYF

V: TRBV6-4
J: TRBJ2-3
size: NA
D: NA
DNA: TGTGCCAGCAGTGAAGGCAGGGACACAGATACGCAGTATTTT
CDR3: CASSEGRDTDTQYF

V: TRBV25-1
J: TRBJ2-5
size: NA
D: NA
DNA: TGTGCCAGCAGTGAATCAGGTCAACCGTACCAAGAGACCCAGTACTTC
CDR3: CASSESGQPYQETQYF

V: TRBV11-3
J: TRBJ1-1
size: NA
D: TRBD1
DNA: TGTGCCAGCAGCCCGGGGGACAGGGTTCGAGAAACTGAAGCTTTCTTT
CDR3: CASSPGDRVRETEAFF

V: TRBV2
J: TRBJ2-3
size: NA
D: NA
DNA: TGTGCCAGCAGTGAACTTCGCGGGCGCGGAGATACGCAGTATTTT
CDR3: CASSELRGRGDTQYF

V: TRBV19
J: TRBJ1-5
size: NA
D: TRBD1
DNA: TGTGCCAGTAGTATATGGGACAGTATCAATCAGCCCCAGCATTTT
CDR3: CASSIWDSINQPQHF

V: TRBV27
J: TRBJ2-7
size: NA
D: TRBD2
DNA: TGTGCCAGCAGTATAACTAGCGGAAGCTCCTACGAGCAGTACTTC
CDR3: CASSITSGSSYEQYF

V: TRBV29-1
J: TRBJ1-4
size: NA
D: TRBD1
DNA: TGCAGCGTTGATGACAGGGCTAATGAAAAACTGTTTTTT
CDR3: CSVDDRANEKLFF

V: TRBV5-4
J: TRBJ1-3
size: NA
D: NA
DNA: TGTGCCAGCAGTAAACAGGGTTACTCTGGAAACACCATATATTTT
CDR3: CASSKQGYSGNTIYF

V: TRBV10-1
J: TRBJ2-5
size: few
D: TRBD2
DNA: TGCGCCAGCAGTGCCCCCGGGGGGGAGACCCAGTACTTC
CDR3: CASSAPGGETQYF

V: TRBV3-1/TRBV3-2
J: TRBJ1-5
size: NA
D: NA
DNA: TGTGCCAGCAGCCAAGATTGGGGGGGTAATCAGCCCCAGCATTTT
CDR3: CASSQDWGGNQPQHF

V: TRBV10-3
J: TRBJ2-7
size: NA
D: TRBD2
DNA: TGTGCCATCAGTGACCCGGGGCTAGCGGGACATGGCGAGCAGTACTTC
CDR3: CAISDPGLAGHGEQYF

V: TRBV5-4
J: TRBJ1-2
size: few
D: NA
DNA: TGTGCCAGCAGCTTGGACAGGGCTAACTATGGCTACACCTTC
CDR3: CASSLDRANYGYTF

V: TRBV30
J: TRBJ2-7
size: once
D: TRBD2
DNA: TGTGCCTGGAGTGTAATGGGGCGGGAGCTCGGGGGAGACTCCTACGAGCAGTACTTC
CDR3: CAWSVMGRELGGDSYEQYF

V: TRBV3-1/TRBV3-2
J: TRBJ1-4
size: NA
D: NA
DNA: TGTGCCAGCAGCCAAGACGAGGGATCGGACGAAAAACTGTTTTTT
CDR3: CASSQDEGSDEKLFF

V: TRBV11-2
J: TRBJ2-4
size: NA
D: NA
DNA: TGTGCCAGCAGCTTAGATTTGCGGGGCGAAAACATTCAGTACTTC
CDR3: CASSLDLRGENIQYF

V: TRBV5-4
J: TRBJ1-2
size: NA
D: TRBD1
DNA: TGTGCCAGCAGAAGGGACAGCGCGAAAGGTTATGGCTACACCTTC
CDR3: CASRRDSAKGYGYTF

V: TRBV6-4
J: TRBJ2-1
size: NA
D: TRBD2
DNA: TGTGCCAGCAGTGTCTCTAGCGGTTCCTACAATGAGCAGTTCTTC
CDR3: CASSVSSGSYNEQFF

V: TRBV7-2
J: TRBJ1-4
size: once
D: TRBD1
DNA: TGTGCCAGCAGCTCGAACCGACAGGGGTCGGACAAACTGTTTTTT
CDR3: CASSSNRQGSDKLFF

V: TRBV28
J: TRBJ1-4
size: NA
D: NA
DNA: TGTGCCAGCAGTACATTAAATGAAAAACTGTTTTTT
CDR3: CASSTLNEKLFF

V: TRBV7-3
J: TRBJ1-2
size: once
D: NA
DNA: TGTGCCAGCAGCTTAACGGGGGAGGGATACTATGGCTACACCTTC
CDR3: CASSLTGEGYYGYTF

V: TRBV11-3
J: TRBJ1-5
size: NA
D: NA
DNA: TGTGCCAGCAGTCCTTTTCAGCCCCAGCATTTT
CDR3: CASSPFQPQHF

V: TRBV28
J: TRBJ1-1
size: once
D: NA
DNA: TGTGCCAGCAGAATCAGGGGTAGATGGACTGAAGCTTTCTTT
CDR3: CASRIRGRWTEAFF

V: TRBV28
J: TRBJ1-1
size: NA
D: NA
DNA: TGTGCCAGCAGCCTTAGCAGACTGAACACTGAAGCTTTCTTT
CDR3: CASSLSRLNTEAFF

V: TRBV7-7
J: TRBJ2-3
size: NA
D: NA
DNA: TGTGCCAGCAGCTCCGCTAACACAGATACGCAGTATTTT
CDR3: CASSSANTDTQYF

V: TRBV20-1
J: TRBJ2-7
size: NA
D: NA
DNA: TGCAGTGCTAGTTCTCACAGTAAAACGACCACCGCCGAGCAGTACTTC
CDR3: CSASSHSKTTTAEQYF

V: TRBV6-6
J: TRBJ1-2
size: NA
D: NA
DNA: TGTGCCAGCAGCCTTCGGGGGATCTCCTATGGCTACACCTTC
CDR3: CASSLRGISYGYTF

V: TRBV29-1
J: TRBJ2-1
size: NA
D: TRBD1
DNA: TGCAGCGTTGCGGGACAGGGCGAAGATGAGCAGTTCTTC
CDR3: CSVAGQGEDEQFF

V: TRBV25-1
J: TRBJ2-1
size: NA
D: TRBD1
DNA: TGTGCCAGCAGCGGGACAGGATCATACAATGAGCAGTTCTTC
CDR3: CASSGTGSYNEQFF

V: TRBV10-1
J: TRBJ2-2
size: once
D: TRBD2
DNA: TGCGCCAGCATCGGGCCTAGCGGGAGCTTAAGGAACACCGGGGAGCTGTTTTTT
CDR3: CASIGPSGSLRNTGELFF

V: TRBV5-6
J: TRBJ2-7
size: NA
D: NA
DNA: TGTGCCAGCAGCACCGGACAGTTCCTAACCTACGAGCAGTACTTC
CDR3: CASSTGQFLTYEQYF

V: TRBV19
J: TRBJ1-1
size: once
D: NA
DNA: TGTGCCAGTAGTCTCGACCGCGAGGCCACTGAAGCTTTCTTT
CDR3: CASSLDREATEAFF

V: TRBV3-1/TRBV3-2
J: TRBJ2-5
size: NA
D: NA
DNA: TGTGCCAGCAGGGGGCGGCAGCGGGCGTTTGGGGAGACCCAGTACTTC
CDR3: CASRGRQRAFGETQYF

V: TRBV7-9
J: TRBJ2-1
size: once
D: TRBD1
DNA: TGTGCCAGCAGCCCGACAGGGGGAACGTACAATGAGCAGTTCTTC
CDR3: CASSPTGGTYNEQFF

V: TRBV15
J: TRBJ2-7
size: once
D: TRBD2
DNA: TGTGCCACCAGCACCCGGACTAGAAGCTACGAGCAGTACTTC
CDR3: CATSTRTRSYEQYF

V: TRBV7-9
J: TRBJ2-1
size: few
D: NA
DNA: TGTGCCAGCAGCTTAGCAGCAAATGAGCAGTTCTTC
CDR3: CASSLAANEQFF

V: TRBV29-1
J: TRBJ2-7
size: NA
D: NA
DNA: TGCAGCGTTGGAACACGCTCCTACGAGCAGTACTTC
CDR3: CSVGTRSYEQYF

V: TRBV28
J: TRBJ1-1
size: NA
D: TRBD1
DNA: TGTGCCAGCAGTTTGCTGACCCCGGGACAGCAGGCTGAAGCTTTCTTT
CDR3: CASSLLTPGQQAEAFF

V: TRBV2
J: TRBJ2-1
size: NA
D: TRBD2
DNA: TGTGCCAGTCCAGACGGGACTAACTTCAATGAGCAGTTCTTC
CDR3: CASPDGTNFNEQFF

V: TRBV16
J: TRBJ1-3
size: NA
D: TRBD1
DNA: TGTGCCAGCAGGAGGGACAGCTCAATTGGAAACACCATATATTTT
CDR3: CASRRDSSIGNTIYF

V: TRBV19
J: TRBJ2-1
size: NA
D: NA
DNA: TGTGCCAGTAGCGGGAGTACTGGGTCCTACAATGAGCAGTTCTTC
CDR3: CASSGSTGSYNEQFF

V: TRBV5-4
J: TRBJ2-1
size: NA
D: TRBD1
DNA: TGTGCCAGCAAGGAGTCGACAGGGGGATGGGGTGAGCAGTTCTTC
CDR3: CASKESTGGWGEQFF

V: TRBV6-5
J: TRBJ1-6
size: NA
D: NA
DNA: TGTGCCAGCAGTTACTCGGGAGGGAATGAATCACCCCTCCACTTT
CDR3: CASSYSGGNESPLHF

V: TRBV7-6
J: TRBJ1-3
size: NA
D: NA
DNA: TGTGCCAGCAGCTCCTCGTCGGGGATTGGAAACACCATATATTTT
CDR3: CASSSSSGIGNTIYF

V: TRBV5-6
J: TRBJ2-2
size: NA
D: TRBD2
DNA: TGTGCCACCAGCTTGTTCGGGAGGGCCGGGGAGCTGTTTTTT
CDR3: CATSLFGRAGELFF

V: TRBV14
J: TRBJ1-6
size: NA
D: NA
DNA: TGTGCCAGCAGCCACACAGCGGGTAATTCACCCCTCCACTTT
CDR3: CASSHTAGNSPLHF